The present T cell receptor (beta chain) was sequenced within a study of breast tumors, draining lymph nodes, adjacent tissues. Regarding the study as a whole: Compared with basal-like, luminal-like tumors shared significantly more repertoire with nontumor tissue. Data only fit, rather than demonstrated, lymph node origin of most tumor T cells. Compared with lymph nodes, tumors were less diverse; compared with nontumor tissue, more.

V lost 7 bases and J 5 bases, leaving 10 bases between the germline ends. Germline CDR1 DFQATT, CDR2 SNEGSKA (reference sequence). The CDR3 sequence is 11 residues long. Axillary draining lymph nodes of breast cancer patients supplied the node samples. The sample holds many counts of this clonotype. The antigen is unknown. TCRdb ran MiXCR on the multiplex PCR reads and lists one entry per CDR3 protein. The sample has some 170,000 distinct CDR3 sequences; approximately 30% are singletons. Sequencing was performed on axillary lymph node tissue. The sequence came from a female donor with breast cancer. Some clones in this sample may be carry-over from other donors' samples. This sequence joins TRBV20-1 and TRBJ2-3; maybe TRBD1 (5 bases). The chain's CDR3 is CSGVRGDTQYF. In DNA form, the CDR3 reads TGCAGTGGCGTTAGGGGAGATACGCAGTATTTT.